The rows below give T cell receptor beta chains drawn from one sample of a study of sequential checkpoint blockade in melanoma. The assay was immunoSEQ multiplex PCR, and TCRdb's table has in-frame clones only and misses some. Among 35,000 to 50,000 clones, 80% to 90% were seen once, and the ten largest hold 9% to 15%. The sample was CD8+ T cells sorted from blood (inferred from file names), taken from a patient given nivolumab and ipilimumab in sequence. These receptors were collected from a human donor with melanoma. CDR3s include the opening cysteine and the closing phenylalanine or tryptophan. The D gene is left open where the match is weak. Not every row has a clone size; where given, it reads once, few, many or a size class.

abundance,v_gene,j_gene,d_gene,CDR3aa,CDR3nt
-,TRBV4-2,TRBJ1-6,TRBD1,CASSQAPPVPGQGAFSPLHF,TGTGCCAGCAGCCAAGCCCCTCCCGTACCGGGACAGGGCGCTTTTTCACCCCTCCACTTT
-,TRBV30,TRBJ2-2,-,CAWSVIGTGELFF,TGTGCCTGGAGTGTAATCGGCACCGGGGAGCTGTTTTTT
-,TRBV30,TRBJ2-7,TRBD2,CAWTSGYEQYF,TGTGCCTGGACTAGCGGCTACGAGCAGTACTTC
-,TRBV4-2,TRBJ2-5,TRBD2,CASSHLLSGRTKETQYF,TGTGCCAGCAGCCACCTCCTTAGCGGGAGGACCAAAGAGACCCAGTACTTC
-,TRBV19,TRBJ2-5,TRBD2,CASSIDLAGEETQYF,TGTGCCAGTAGTATAGATCTAGCGGGAGAGGAGACCCAGTACTTC
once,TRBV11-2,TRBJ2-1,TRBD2,CASSSLAGDYNEQFF,TGTGCCAGCAGCTCTCTAGCGGGGGACTACAATGAGCAGTTCTTC
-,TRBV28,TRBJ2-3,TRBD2,CASSSPLSGDGADTQYF,TGTGCCAGCAGTTCCCCCCTTAGCGGGGACGGAGCGGATACGCAGTATTTT
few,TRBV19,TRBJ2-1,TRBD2,CATLSSGSSNEQFF,TGTGCCACCTTATCTAGCGGGAGTAGCAATGAGCAGTTCTTC
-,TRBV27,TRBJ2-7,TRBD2,CASSLAPGLGFYEQYF,TGTGCCAGCAGTTTAGCTCCGGGACTAGGTTTCTACGAGCAGTACTTC
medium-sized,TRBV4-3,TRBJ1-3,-,CASSPGAPGNTIYF,TGCGCCAGCAGCCCAGGGGCGCCTGGAAACACCATATATTTT
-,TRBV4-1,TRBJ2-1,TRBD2,CASSHSGGVEQFF,TGCGCCAGCAGCCACTCTGGGGGGGTTGAGCAGTTCTTC
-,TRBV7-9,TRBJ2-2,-,CASSPGAAGELFF,TGTGCCAGCAGCCCAGGGGCGGCCGGGGAGCTGTTTTTT
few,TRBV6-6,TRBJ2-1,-,CASSSPSPFYDEQFF,TGTGCCAGCAGCTCCCCCTCTCCGTTCTACGATGAGCAGTTCTTC
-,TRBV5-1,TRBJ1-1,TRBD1,CASSLEGAQGPEAFF,TGCGCCAGCAGCTTGGAGGGGGCACAGGGCCCTGAAGCTTTCTTT
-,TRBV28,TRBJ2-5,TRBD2,CASRVPPIGLAGYQETQYF,TGTGCCAGCAGAGTCCCCCCCATAGGACTAGCGGGTTACCAAGAGACCCAGTACTTC
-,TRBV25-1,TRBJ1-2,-,CASSVAGGSYGYTF,TGTGCCAGCAGTGTGGCGGGAGGGAGCTATGGCTACACCTTC
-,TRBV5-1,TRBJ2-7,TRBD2,CASSAPTGLAGGVFYEQYF,TGCGCCAGCAGCGCACCCACGGGTCTAGCGGGAGGAGTCTTCTACGAGCAGTACTTC
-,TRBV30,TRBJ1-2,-,CAWSGEGGDYGYTF,TGTGCCTGGAGTGGGGAGGGGGGAGACTATGGCTACACCTTC
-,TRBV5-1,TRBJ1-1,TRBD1,CASSRDREVFSGSEAFF,TGCGCCAGCAGTAGGGACAGGGAGGTTTTCAGTGGGTCTGAAGCTTTCTTT
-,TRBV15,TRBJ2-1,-,CATSRERDFPSDEQFF,TGTGCCACCAGCAGAGAGCGAGACTTCCCCTCCGATGAGCAGTTCTTC
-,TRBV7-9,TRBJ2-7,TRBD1,CASSLFGQGPWYEQYF,TGTGCCAGCAGCTTATTCGGACAGGGCCCGTGGTACGAGCAGTACTTC
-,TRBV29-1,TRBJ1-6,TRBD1,CSALGQGPYSPLHF,TGCAGCGCCCTGGGACAGGGGCCGTATTCACCCCTCCACTTT
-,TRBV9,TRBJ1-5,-,CASSPGGGSNQPQHF,TGTGCCAGCAGCCCCGGGGGGGGGAGCAATCAGCCCCAGCATTTT
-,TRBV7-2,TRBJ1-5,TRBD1,CASSPMTGGNQPQHF,TGTGCCAGCAGCCCTATGACAGGGGGCAACCAGCCCCAGCATTTT
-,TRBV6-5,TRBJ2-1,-,CASFGTFNEQFF,TGTGCCAGCTTCGGGACTTTCAATGAGCAGTTCTTC
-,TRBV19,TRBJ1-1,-,CASLAGGAEAFF,TGTGCCAGTCTTGCGGGAGGGGCTGAAGCTTTCTTT
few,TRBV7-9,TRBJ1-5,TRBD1,CASSLQGAGQPQHF,TGTGCCAGCAGCTTACAGGGGGCTGGTCAGCCCCAGCATTTT
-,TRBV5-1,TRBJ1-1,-,CASSSKKIQATTEAFF,TGCGCCAGCAGCTCTAAAAAGATCCAAGCGACCACTGAAGCTTTCTTT
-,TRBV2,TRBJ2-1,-,CARTTSNEQFF,TGTGCCAGGACTACTTCCAATGAGCAGTTCTTC
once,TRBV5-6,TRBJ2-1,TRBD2,CASSFGLAGISGNEQFF,TGTGCCAGCAGCTTTGGGCTAGCGGGAATAAGTGGGAATGAGCAGTTCTTC
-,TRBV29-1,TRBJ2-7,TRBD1,CSVLTGVSSYEQYF,TGCAGCGTCCTGACAGGGGTGAGCTCCTACGAGCAGTACTTC
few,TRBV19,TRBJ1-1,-,CASSIARTEAFF,TGTGCCAGTAGTATAGCCAGGACTGAAGCTTTCTTT
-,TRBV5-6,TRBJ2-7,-,CASSTTDYEQYF,TGTGCCAGCAGCACGACTGATTACGAGCAGTACTTC
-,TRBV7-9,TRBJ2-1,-,CASSLAPTVVNEQFF,TGTGCCAGCAGCTTAGCACCCACGGTAGTAAATGAGCAGTTCTTC
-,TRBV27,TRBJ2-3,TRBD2,CASSSGLAGASDTQYF,TGTGCCAGCAGTTCCGGACTAGCGGGAGCGTCTGATACGCAGTATTTT
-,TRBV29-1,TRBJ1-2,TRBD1,CSVEGTGRNYGYTF,TGCAGCGTTGAAGGGACAGGGAGGAACTATGGCTACACCTTC
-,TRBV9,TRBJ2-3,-,CASSLLSTDTQYF,TGTGCCAGCAGTCTCCTAAGCACAGATACGCAGTATTTT
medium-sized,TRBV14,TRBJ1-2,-,CASSHDRWHYTF,TGTGCCAGCAGCCACGACAGGTGGCACTACACCTTC
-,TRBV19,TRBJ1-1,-,CASSIGGRVDEAFF,TGTGCCAGTAGTATTGGCGGGCGCGTGGATGAAGCTTTCTTT
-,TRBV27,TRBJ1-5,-,CASSAIVNQPQHF,TGTGCCAGCAGTGCTATCGTCAATCAGCCCCAGCATTTT
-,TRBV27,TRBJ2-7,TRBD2,CASSLSPLAGAEQYF,TGTGCCAGCAGTTTATCGCCACTAGCGGGAGCCGAGCAGTACTTC
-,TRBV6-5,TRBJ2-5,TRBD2,CASSPSAGGETQYF,TGTGCCAGCAGTCCCTCCGCGGGAGGAGAGACCCAGTACTTC
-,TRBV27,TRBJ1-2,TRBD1,CASSLRGQGHYGYTF,TGTGCCAGCAGTTTAAGGGGACAGGGCCACTATGGCTACACCTTC
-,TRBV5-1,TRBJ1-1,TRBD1,CASSTGQGRAEAFF,TGCGCCAGCAGCACCGGACAGGGGAGGGCTGAAGCTTTCTTT
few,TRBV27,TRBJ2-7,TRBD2,CASSFSSGFYEQYF,TGTGCCAGCAGTTTCTCTAGCGGGTTTTACGAGCAGTACTTC
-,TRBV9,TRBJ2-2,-,CASSVSGTGELFF,TGTGCCAGCAGCGTAAGCGGCACCGGGGAGCTGTTTTTT
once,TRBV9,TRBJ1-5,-,CASSFTGTPNQPQHF,TGTGCCAGCAGCTTTACCGGGACACCCAATCAGCCCCAGCATTTT
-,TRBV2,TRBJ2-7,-,CASDRDNYEQYF,TGTGCCAGCGATCGGGACAACTACGAGCAGTACTTC
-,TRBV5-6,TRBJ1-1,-,CASSLGGNTEAFF,TGTGCCAGCAGCCTAGGCGGGAACACTGAAGCTTTCTTT
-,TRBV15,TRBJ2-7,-,CATSSYQGFEQYF,TGTGCCACCAGCAGTTACCAGGGGTTCGAGCAGTACTTC
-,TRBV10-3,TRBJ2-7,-,CAISEGTTSYEQYF,TGTGCCATCAGTGAGGGGACAACCTCCTACGAGCAGTACTTC
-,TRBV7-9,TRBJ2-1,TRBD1,CASSPLQGAQSDEQFF,TGTGCCAGCAGCCCTTTACAGGGGGCGCAGTCCGATGAGCAGTTCTTC
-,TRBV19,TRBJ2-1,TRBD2,CASSSSAGGLTHNEQFF,TGTGCCAGTAGTTCGAGCGCGGGAGGGTTGACACACAATGAGCAGTTCTTC